This entry is about one T cell receptor (beta chain). The assay was immunoSEQ multiplex PCR, and TCRdb's table has in-frame clones only and misses some. The sample comprises some 69,000 clones, over 85% of which are singletons, and about 1.3% rests with the top ten. The germline V gene encodes CDR1 GTSNPN and CDR2 SVGIG (reference sequence). J lost 3 bases, V lost 5 bases, and 3 bases had no gene match. CDR3 length: 13 amino acids. The sample comes from a study of blood T cell repertoires in COVID-19. Study details: Samples taken during acute and convalescent COVID-19 were collected in the United States, Italy and Spain. The cDNA or gDNA used as material had been derived from T cells, B-cell-depleted T cells, or PBMCs.

This rearrangement joins TRBV30 to TRBJ1-5, with 8 positions matching TRBD1. This receptor was obtained from a man aged 55 to 70 with acute or convalescent COVID-19. Sequencing input: peripheral blood. CDR3 in DNA: TGTGCCTGGGGGACAGGTCCCAATCAGCCCCAGCATTTT. Translated, it gives CAWGTGPNQPQHF.